This TCR beta chain was documented in a study of blood T cells in healthy people across ages. The table lists this clonotype with many counts. The CDR3 totals 16 residues. Trimming cost V 4 bases and J 3 bases, with 18 bases left between them. The germline V gene encodes CDR1 KGHSH and CDR2 LQKENI. A second 7 to 11 cycle PCR used barcoded and J-beta primers. TCRdb reprocessed the 5' RACE reads with MiXCR, giving one entry per CDR3 protein. The sample has 750,000 to 1,000,000 distinct CDR3 sequences, 29% seen once. This sample was shared with a second study, whose subject was T cells of mothers and their children.

The sample was blood. This receptor was obtained from a woman in her 40s in good health. This rearrangement joins TRBV18 to TRBJ1-2; D gene ambiguous. The DNA of the CDR3 is TGTGCCAGCTCACTTCACCCGAACCTCCCAGACTATGGCTACACCTTC. Encoded protein: CASSLHPNLPDYGYTF.